This T cell receptor (beta chain) is from a study of cytomegalovirus exposure and HLA in healthy donors (dated by TCRdb to about 2017). In terms of the full investigation: An earlier analysis of 587 of the donors reported approximately 280 Gb of sequence data and roughly 120 million unique TCR beta sequences obtained from around 180 million T cells. About 300 gigabases of sequencing data and approximately 80 million unique TCR sequences were included in an early release covering about 700 HLA-typed donors. Among the roughly 380 genotyped donors, approximately 77% belonged to the genetic ancestry cluster associated with self-reported Caucasian donors. The study aimed to test whether signatures of past pathogen exposure could be identified by cataloging public T cell receptors. The study used immunosequencing to profile the T cell repertoires of approximately 650 subjects and linked those repertoires to cytomegalovirus serostatus. Besides the first cohort of 666 subjects, a separate validation cohort made up of about 120 different subjects was used. The study combined high-throughput TCR immunosequencing, statistical association of individual TCRs with disease status, and machine learning to predict cytomegalovirus infection status. To study patterns of TCR occurrence, a later analysis re-analyzed previously published TCR beta repertoires from around 660 donors and added high-resolution HLA genotyping. Rather than using new phenotypic data, the later analysis identified candidate immune exposures from TCR beta sequences and from how often those sequences occurred across donors. An earlier analysis of some 500 of the donors used high-throughput TCR beta sequencing to judge whether each TCR beta V gene segment behaved as functional or pseudogenic. Donor age, sex, ethnicity and CMV serostatus were compiled together with the repertoire data. Genome-wide SNP genotypes for about three fifths of the roughly 670 donors were used in a later genetic analysis, which treated that subset as a discovery cohort. All discovery cohort repertoires had been generated on a single sequencing platform. Both class I and class II loci were covered by HLA typing, at four-digit resolution. Typing coverage differed by locus: A, B, C, DRB1 and DQB1 were typed in about 620-640 donors, DQA1 in about 500, DPA1 in approximately 610, and DPB1 in roughly 470. Four to six DR-DQ haplotypes were handled as single units for association and clustering, since linkage in the cohort was strong. Among some 400 genotyped donors of the cohort, an average of roughly 230,000 unique TCR beta nucleotide sequences was sequenced per donor, of which approximately 19% were non-productive.

Library preparation used the immunoSEQ multiplex PCR assay. A mixture of 60 forward primers for TCR Vbeta segments and 13 reverse primers for TCR Jbeta segments was used in the multiplex PCR. Amplification of the CDR3 region of rearranged TCR beta genes was performed with a multiplex PCR assay on genomic DNA. On the Illumina HiSeq System, the amplified TCR beta libraries were sequenced as 87-base-pair reads. The paper's processing steps were these. A later analysis tallied 75 million to 95 million unique TCR beta chains across the 666 repertoires, and about 12 million of those chains were shared by two or more donors. A nearest-neighbor algorithm error-corrected the raw reads and collapsed the reads into unique sequences, merging closely related sequences to remove PCR and sequencing errors. CDR3 sequences were aligned to IMGT reference sequences to assign V, D and J gene segments. For a sequence to be retained, at least a six-nucleotide match to both a V gene segment and a J gene segment was required. Rearrangements were classified as productive when the CDR3 lacked stop codons and remained in frame with V and J, and all other rearrangements were classified as non-productive. Following IMGT convention, CDR3 was defined as the stretch from the second conserved V-encoded cysteine to the conserved J-encoded phenylalanine. The earlier analysis of 550 to 650 of the donors excluded any sequence lacking an unambiguous match to a single V gene segment. In an earlier analysis of several hundred of the donors, V segments were called functional above 56.7% productive rearrangements and were called segregating when the between-donor standard deviation exceeded 5%. A statistical classification framework was built to diagnose cytomegalovirus status from the catalog of TCR beta chain sequences. V and J gene assignment, in a later analysis, came from comparing TCR nucleotide sequences with IMGT/GENE-DB human TR gene sequences. In a later analysis, CDR3 sequences and most-parsimonious VDJ recombination scenarios were assigned using the TCRdist pipeline. A later analysis defined each TCR beta chain by its CDR3 amino acid sequence plus V-gene family, and excluded reads lacking a unique V-gene family. As a way to deal with suspected cross-contamination and a sequencing artifact, a later analysis dropped hundreds of nucleotide sequences that were highly shared and had low generation probability. In a later analysis, a clonal expansion index for each public chain was calculated from normalized within-repertoire ranks of inferred template counts. In a later analysis, generation probabilities were computed using a VDJ recombination model fitted to out-of-frame rearrangements, and the results were checked against IGoR. In a later analysis, TCR-TCR, TCR-HLA and TCR-CMV co-occurrence was scored with hypergeometric tests, and a repertoire-size bias correction was applied to TCR pairs. In a later analysis, false discovery rates were estimated by permuting HLA or CMV assignments 20 times. A later analysis grouped co-occurring TCRs with DBSCAN, adding TCRdist sequence similarity when clustering within HLA-allele-positive subsets. Repertoires with fewer than 30,000 or more than 120,000 public chains were left out of co-occurrence clustering, as were four to six repertoires with anomalous nucleotide sharing. The table comes from immuneACCESS by way of TCRdb, which keeps in-frame sequences with V and J called. Part of the clones is missing from these tables; in studies checked, under half for an unresolved V gene and the rest for unknown reasons. That table furnishes V, J and clone size, whereas the DNA furnished D and trimming. In this sample the table shows more than 85,000 clones, 60% to 80% of which occur a single time. Around 3.5% of the sample comes from the top ten.

The cohort was made up of around 720 healthy bone marrow donors. All cohort members were sampled while nominally healthy, although unrecorded immune exposures were likely present. The donor tested CMV seronegative and was one of the 352 seronegative cohort members. A peripheral blood sample was collected from each donor, and TCR beta sequencing was performed on peripheral blood mononuclear cells. The Qiagen DNeasy Blood Extraction Kit was used to extract genomic DNA from the blood cell samples. On this clone: The antigen this receptor binds is unknown. No much larger clone exists at a distance of one base, and base qualities are not known.

General findings and caveats noted by the study authors: Strong co-occurrence of HLA alleles, especially DR and DQ, made assigning TCR associations to individual alleles difficult. Because some donors lacked HLA typing at each locus, the association tests relied only on the typed subset. In a later genetic analysis, a missense DCLRE1C variant was associated with V-gene and J-gene trimming of TCR beta chains, and the association was replicated in an independent cohort. A further reported finding was that TCR beta sequences accurately predicted the HLA-A and HLA-B alleles for most subjects in the first cohort. Most CMV-associated TCR beta chains appeared to be HLA-restricted in a later analysis, and the HLA associations seemed to be driven largely by CMV exposure. A total of fewer than 200 TCR beta chains were listed by the study as associated with cytomegalovirus. In vitro tests confirmed that a few of the cytomegalovirus-associated TCR beta chains recognize cytomegalovirus antigens. A cluster of highly shared sequence variants was judged likely to be a technical artifact of the sequencing pipeline. The 87-base-pair reads could not distinguish some IMGT-functional V segments, including TRBV6-2 and TRBV6-3, so those segments were excluded. In a later analysis, TCR association rates were found to vary across HLA loci, with the most associated TCRs seen for DRB1 alleles and the fewest for HLA-C alleles. Sequencing depth was assumed to be roughly uniform across donors in the presence/absence analyses, though that assumption may not hold. Most TCR sequences were observed very rarely across donors, whereas some public TCRs were present in many individuals. According to a later analysis, parvovirus B19, influenza, CMV and Epstein-Barr virus appeared linked to several top co-occurrence clusters. For the cohort, immune exposure information was limited to CMV serostatus. Specific HLA alleles were associated with some 15,000 TCR beta sequences at a false discovery rate of 0.05 in a later analysis. In this cohort, only TCR beta chains were sequenced, and detectable features were limited by the absence of alpha or paired-chain data. An earlier analysis of around 500 of the donors showed that most TCR beta V segments appeared in productive rearrangements either about 87% or about 30% of the time, which broadly matched IMGT annotations. The authors suggested that the approach could potentially be extended to other disease states and immunological phenotypes. A later analysis found that HLA-associated TCR beta chains were more clonally expanded and had lower generation probabilities than equally common non-associated chains. About 17 rarely observed V segments, including chromosome 9 orphons, were excluded from the earlier analysis of almost 600 of the donors because counts were too low. In both the original and validation cohorts, the classifier was reported to diagnose cytomegalovirus status with high specificity and sensitivity. Compared with the roughly 700-donor mean, donors in an Asian-associated ancestry cluster had fewer N-insertions in productive TCRs, according to a later genetic analysis. Correlated functional status among segregating V segments might reflect linkage disequilibrium, but an unknown experimental factor could not be ruled out.

Spanning cysteine to phenylalanine, the CDR3 consists of 18 amino acids. Just the 54-base CDR3 DNA is kept, in frame starting at base 1. From the germline V gene, CDR1 is LGHNA and CDR2 is YSLEER. Trimming costs V 2 bases and J 3 bases, and their ends lie 19 bases apart. The TCR sequence derives from a man under 40 in good health and CMV-seronegative. The V gene is TRBV4-3 and the J gene is TRBJ2-2; matching of 7 bases hints at TRBD2 as the D gene. Input material: PBMCs. The CDR3 protein sequence reads: CASSQYRLAEGDTGELFF. The DNA reads as follows: TGCGCCAGCAGCCAATATCGCCTAGCGGAGGGGGACACCGGGGAGCTGTTTTTT.